A single T cell receptor (beta chain) is shown here with its context. What it recognizes is unknown. The germline gives CDR1 SGDLS, CDR2 YYNGEE. CDR3 length: 15 amino acids. The ends were cut back, 4 bases at V and 0 bases at J, with 10 bases in the middle. The data derive from a study of cytomegalovirus exposure and HLA in healthy donors. Study background: The Caucasian-associated ancestry cluster held over 80% of 300 to 450 genotyped donors. Overall study results and limits: Rare sequences made up most TCRs, while some public TCRs were found in many donors.

Vbeta (60) and Jbeta (13) primers were used in the PCR. The data were produced by immunoSEQ multiplex PCR, yet TCRdb's version contains in-frame clones alone and is incomplete. The sample gives under 200,000 clones, 80% of which show up once; approximately 1.3% is in the top ten. Sequenced: PBMCs. The gene calls are TRBV9 and TRBJ2-2; D not certain. The receptor comes from a man under 40 in good health and CMV-seronegative. This chain's CDR3 is CASSPALPNTGELFF. DNA for the CDR3: TGTGCCAGCAGCCCCGCGTTACCGAACACCGGGGAGCTGTTTTTT.